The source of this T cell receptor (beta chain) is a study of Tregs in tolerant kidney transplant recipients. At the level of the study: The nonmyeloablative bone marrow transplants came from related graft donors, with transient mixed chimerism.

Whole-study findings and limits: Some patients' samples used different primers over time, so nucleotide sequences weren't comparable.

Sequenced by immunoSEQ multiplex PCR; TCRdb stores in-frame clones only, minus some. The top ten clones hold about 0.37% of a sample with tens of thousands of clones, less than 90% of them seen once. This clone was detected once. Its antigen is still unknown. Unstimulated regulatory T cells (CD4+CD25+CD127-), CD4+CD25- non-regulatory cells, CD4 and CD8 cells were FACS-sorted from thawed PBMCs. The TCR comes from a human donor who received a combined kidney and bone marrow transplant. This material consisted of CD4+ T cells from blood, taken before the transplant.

The CDR3 sequence: CSVQTGRGFYNEQFF. CDR3 coding DNA: TGCAGCGTTCAGACAGGGCGAGGGTTCTACAATGAGCAGTTCTTC. The chain is built from TRBV29-1 and TRBJ2-1; 7 nucleotides match TRBD1. After removal of 5 bases from V and 3 bases from J, the junction contained 10 bases not matched to a gene. The CDR3 loop spans 15 amino acids. CDR1 is SQVTM and CDR2 is ANQGSEA in the germline V gene.